This entry features one T cell receptor (beta chain) sequence. The data derive from a study of T cells in Graves' hyperthyroidism and ophthalmopathy. If no ophthalmopathy progression occurred within 18 months, Graves' hyperthyroidism was stable. Patients between 18 and 65 years old had hyperthyroidism, newly diagnosed and lasting under 2 months. Investigators excluded patients with uncontrolled infection, other autoimmune disease, pregnancy or lactation. The CDR3 length is 15 residues. Trimming took 3 bases from V and 8 from J; bases not matched to a gene: 4. CDR1 is ENHRY, CDR2 SYGVKD, per germline. It was RNA transcripts that yielded the amplified TCR beta CDR3 regions. The TCR CDR3 first-round RT-PCR relied on the HTBI primer set. TCRdb ran MiXCR on the multiplex PCR reads and lists one entry per CDR3 protein. The data show about 200,000 distinct CDR3 sequences, approximately 16% seen once.

The receptor's source is a woman in her forties or fifties with Graves' hyperthyroidism. The chain uses TRBV10-3 and TRBJ2-2; 12 nucleotides line up with TRBD2. Sequenced: blood. The CDR3 sequence is CAISDETSGSGELFF. CDR3 bases: TGTGCCATCAGTGATGAGACTAGCGGGAGTGGGGAGCTGTTTTTT.